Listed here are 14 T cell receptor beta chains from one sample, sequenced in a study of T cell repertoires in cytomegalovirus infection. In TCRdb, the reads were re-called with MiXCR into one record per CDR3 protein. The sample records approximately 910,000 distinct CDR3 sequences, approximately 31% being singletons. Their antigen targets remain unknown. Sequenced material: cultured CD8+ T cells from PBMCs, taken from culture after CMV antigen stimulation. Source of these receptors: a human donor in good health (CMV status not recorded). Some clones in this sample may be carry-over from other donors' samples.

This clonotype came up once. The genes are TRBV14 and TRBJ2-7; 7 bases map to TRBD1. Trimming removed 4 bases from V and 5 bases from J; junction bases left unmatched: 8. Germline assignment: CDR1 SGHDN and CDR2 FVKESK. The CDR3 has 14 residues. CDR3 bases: TGTGCCAGCAGCCGAGAGGGCAGGGGGAACGAGCAGTACGTC. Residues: CASSREGRGNEQYV.

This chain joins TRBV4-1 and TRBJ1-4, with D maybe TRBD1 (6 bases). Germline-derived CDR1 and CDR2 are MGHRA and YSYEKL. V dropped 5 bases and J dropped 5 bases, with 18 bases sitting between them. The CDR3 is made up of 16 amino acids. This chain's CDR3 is CASSTSVYRVNEKLFF. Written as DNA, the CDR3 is TGCGCCAGCAGCACATCTGTCTACAGGGTAAATGAAAAACTGTTTTTT.

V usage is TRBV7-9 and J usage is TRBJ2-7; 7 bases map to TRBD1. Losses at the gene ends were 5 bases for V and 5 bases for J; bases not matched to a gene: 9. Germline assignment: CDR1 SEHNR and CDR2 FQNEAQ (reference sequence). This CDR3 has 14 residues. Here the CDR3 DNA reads TGTGCCAGCAGCCAGGCCGACAGGGCTAACGAGCAGTACGTC. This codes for CASSQADRANEQYV.

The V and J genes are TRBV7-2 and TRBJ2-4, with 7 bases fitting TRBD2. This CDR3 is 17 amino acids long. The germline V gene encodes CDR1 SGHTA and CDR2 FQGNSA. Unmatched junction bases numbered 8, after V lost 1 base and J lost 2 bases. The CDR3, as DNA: TGTGCCAGCAGCTTAGTTGGGGCTAGCGGTTCCAAAAACATTCAGTACTTC. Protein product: CASSLVGASGSKNIQYF.

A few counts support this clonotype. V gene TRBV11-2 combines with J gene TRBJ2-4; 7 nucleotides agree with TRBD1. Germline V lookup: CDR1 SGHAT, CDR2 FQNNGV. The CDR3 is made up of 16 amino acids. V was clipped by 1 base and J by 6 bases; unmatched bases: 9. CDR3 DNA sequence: TGTGCCAGCAGCTTAGGCGACAGGGCGCTGGGAAACATTCAGTACTTC. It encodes CASSLGDRALGNIQYF.

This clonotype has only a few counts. The DNA of the CDR3 is TGCAGCGTTGAAAGCAGGGGCTATGGCTACACCTTC. Translation: CSVESRGYGYTF. This chain links TRBV29-1 with TRBJ1-2; the D gene is possibly TRBD1 (6 bases). The CDR3 runs to 12 residues. V was clipped by 2 bases and J by 4 bases, with 8 bases between them. CDR1 SQVTM and CDR2 ANQGSEA come from the germline V gene. The whole variable domain, filled in from reference TRBV29-1 and TRBJ1-2, reads SAVISQKPSRDICQRGTSLTIQCQVDSQVTMMFWYRQQPGQSLTLIATANQGSEATYESGFVIDKFPISRPNLTFSTLTVSNMSPEDSSIYLCSVESRGYGYTFGSGTRLTVV.

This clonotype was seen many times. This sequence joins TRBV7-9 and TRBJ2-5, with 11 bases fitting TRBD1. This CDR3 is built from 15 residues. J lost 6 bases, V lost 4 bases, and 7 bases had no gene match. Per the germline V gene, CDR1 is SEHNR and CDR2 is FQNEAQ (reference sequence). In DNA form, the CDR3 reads TGTGCCAGCAGCTCGGGACAGGGGGATAGAAAGACCCAGTACTTC. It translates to CASSSGQGDRKTQYF.

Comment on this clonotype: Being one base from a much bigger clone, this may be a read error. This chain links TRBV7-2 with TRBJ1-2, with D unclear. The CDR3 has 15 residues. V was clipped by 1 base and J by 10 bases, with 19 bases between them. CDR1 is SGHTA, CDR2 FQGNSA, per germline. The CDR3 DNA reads TGTGCCAGCAGCTTAGACGCGGCAGGACTTCATGTCTACACCTTC. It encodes CASSLDAAGLHVYTF.

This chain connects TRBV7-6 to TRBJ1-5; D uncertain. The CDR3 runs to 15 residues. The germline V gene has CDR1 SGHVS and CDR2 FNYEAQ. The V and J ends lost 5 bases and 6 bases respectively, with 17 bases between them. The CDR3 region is CASSPLEGRSQPQHF. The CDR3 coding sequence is TGTGCCAGCAGCCCCCTCGAAGGGAGGAGTCAGCCCCAGCATTTT.

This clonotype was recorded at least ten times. CDR3 amino acids: CASSQPWTGGMNIYGYTF. The CDR3 region has the DNA TGTGCCAGCAGCCAACCCTGGACAGGGGGAATGAATATCTATGGCTACACCTTC. The chain has TRBV7-9 and TRBJ1-2; 10 bases align to TRBD1. Trimming cost V 5 bases and J 4 bases; bases outside gene matches: 16. The CDR3 length is 18 residues. Germline CDR1 is SEHNR and CDR2 is FQNEAQ (reference sequence).

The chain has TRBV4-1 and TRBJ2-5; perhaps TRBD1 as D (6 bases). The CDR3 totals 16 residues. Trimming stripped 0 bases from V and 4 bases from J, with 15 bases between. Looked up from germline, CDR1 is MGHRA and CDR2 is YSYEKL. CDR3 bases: TGCGCCAGCAGCCAAGATACGAACAGGGTAGTAGAGACCCAGTACTTC. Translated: CASSQDTNRVVETQYF.

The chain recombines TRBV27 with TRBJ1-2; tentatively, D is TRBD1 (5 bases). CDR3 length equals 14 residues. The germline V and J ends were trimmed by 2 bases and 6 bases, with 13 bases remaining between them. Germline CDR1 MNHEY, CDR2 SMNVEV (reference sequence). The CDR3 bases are TGTGCCAGCAGTTTAGAGGGGACCCCTGATGGCTACACCTTC. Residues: CASSLEGTPDGYTF.

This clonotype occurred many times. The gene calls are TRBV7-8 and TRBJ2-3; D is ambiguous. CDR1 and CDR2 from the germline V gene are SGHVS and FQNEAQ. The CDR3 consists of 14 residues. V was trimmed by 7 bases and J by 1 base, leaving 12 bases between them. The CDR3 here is CASTQRPGTDTQYF. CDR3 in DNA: TGTGCCAGCACCCAACGACCCGGCACAGATACGCAGTATTTT.

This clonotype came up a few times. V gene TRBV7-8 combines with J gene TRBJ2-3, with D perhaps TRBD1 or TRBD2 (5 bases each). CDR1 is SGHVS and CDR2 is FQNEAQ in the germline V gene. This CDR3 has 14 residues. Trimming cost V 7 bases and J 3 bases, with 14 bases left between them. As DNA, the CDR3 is TGTGCCAGCATCGGGGCAGGGAGAACAGATACGCAGTATTTT. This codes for CASIGAGRTDTQYF.